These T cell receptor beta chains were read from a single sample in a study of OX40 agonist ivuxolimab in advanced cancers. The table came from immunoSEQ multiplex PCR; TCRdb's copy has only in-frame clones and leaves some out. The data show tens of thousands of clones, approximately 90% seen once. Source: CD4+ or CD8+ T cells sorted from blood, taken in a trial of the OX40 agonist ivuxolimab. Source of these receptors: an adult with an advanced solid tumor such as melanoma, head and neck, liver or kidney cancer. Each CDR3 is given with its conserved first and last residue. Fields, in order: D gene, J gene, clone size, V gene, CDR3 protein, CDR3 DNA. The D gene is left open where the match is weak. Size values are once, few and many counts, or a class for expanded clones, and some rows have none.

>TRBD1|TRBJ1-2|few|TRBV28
CASGFPGQGNGYTF
TGTGCCAGCGGATTCCCCGGACAGGGGAATGGCTACACCTTC
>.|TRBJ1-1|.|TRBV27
CASSLWANTEAFF
TGTGCCAGCAGTTTATGGGCCAACACTGAAGCTTTCTTT
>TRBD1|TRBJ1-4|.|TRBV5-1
CASSPKGARGEKLFF
TGCGCCAGCAGCCCCAAGGGGGCTCGGGGTGAAAAACTGTTTTTT
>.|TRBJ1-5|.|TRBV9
CASSPGSNQPQHF
TGTGCCAGCTCTCCCGGGAGCAATCAGCCCCAGCATTTT
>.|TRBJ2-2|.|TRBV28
CASAQSETNTGELFF
TGTGCCAGCGCCCAATCGGAAACGAACACCGGGGAGCTGTTTTTT
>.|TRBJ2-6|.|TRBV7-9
CASSFQSGGGPSGANVLTF
TGTGCCAGCAGCTTTCAGTCAGGGGGGGGCCCCTCTGGGGCCAACGTCCTGACTTTC
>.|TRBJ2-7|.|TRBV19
CASSRGVSYEQYF
TGTGCCAGTAGTAGGGGGGTCTCCTACGAGCAGTACTTC
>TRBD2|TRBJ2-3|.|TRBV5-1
CASSPGLAGAADTQYF
TGCGCCAGCAGCCCCGGACTAGCGGGAGCCGCAGATACGCAGTATTTT
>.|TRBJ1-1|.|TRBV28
CASRGTAGTEAFF
TGTGCCAGCAGGGGGACGGCGGGCACTGAAGCTTTCTTT
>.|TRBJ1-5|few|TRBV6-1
CASSETGSHQPQHF
TGTGCCAGCAGTGAAACAGGGTCCCATCAGCCCCAGCATTTT
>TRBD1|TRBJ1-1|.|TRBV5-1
CASSLGAGGLFSEAFF
TGCGCCAGCAGCTTGGGGGCAGGGGGCCTTTTCTCTGAAGCTTTCTTT
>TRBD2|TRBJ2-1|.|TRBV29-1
CSVGTSGSSYNEQFF
TGCAGCGTTGGGACTAGCGGGAGTTCCTACAATGAGCAGTTCTTC
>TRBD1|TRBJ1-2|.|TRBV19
CASPGTGRRGYTF
TGTGCCAGTCCCGGGACAGGGCGGAGGGGCTACACCTTC
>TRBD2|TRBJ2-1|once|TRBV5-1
CASSPAQRDSYNEQFF
TGCGCCAGCAGCCCCGCCCAGCGGGACTCCTACAATGAGCAGTTCTTC
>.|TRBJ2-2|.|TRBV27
CASGYVTGTGELFF
TGTGCCAGCGGGTACGTTACTGGAACCGGGGAGCTGTTTTTT
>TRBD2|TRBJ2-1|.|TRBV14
CASSQDDGTTYNEQFF
TGTGCCAGCAGCCAAGATGATGGGACTACCTACAATGAGCAGTTCTTC
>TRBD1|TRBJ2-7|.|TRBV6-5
CASSSRGQGGSYEQYF
TGTGCCAGCAGTTCCCGGGGACAGGGTGGATCCTACGAGCAGTACTTC
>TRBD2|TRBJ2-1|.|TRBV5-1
CASSPTGTSVGEQFF
TGCGCCAGCAGCCCCACCGGGACTAGCGTAGGCGAGCAGTTCTTC
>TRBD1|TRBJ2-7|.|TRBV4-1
CASSLQGQAKGEQYF
TGCGCCAGCAGCCTTCAGGGACAGGCCAAGGGGGAGCAGTACTTC
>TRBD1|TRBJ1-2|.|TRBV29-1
CSSQGAGYGYTF
TGCAGCTCCCAGGGGGCCGGGTATGGCTACACCTTC
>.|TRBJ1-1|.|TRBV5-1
CASSLRASAQNTEAFF
TGCGCCAGCAGCTTAAGAGCCTCGGCTCAGAACACTGAAGCTTTCTTT
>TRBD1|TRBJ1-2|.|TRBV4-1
CASSQADRDNGYTF
TGCGCCAGCAGCCAAGCGGACAGGGATAACGGCTACACCTTC
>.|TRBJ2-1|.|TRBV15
CATSRALGGAGSYNEQFF
TGTGCCACCAGCAGAGCTTTAGGCGGGGCGGGCTCCTACAATGAGCAGTTCTTC
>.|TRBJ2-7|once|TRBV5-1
CASSLLGLRENEQYF
TGCGCCAGCAGCTTGTTAGGGTTGCGGGAAAACGAGCAGTACTTC
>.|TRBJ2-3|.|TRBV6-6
CASLRGDPTDTQYF
TGTGCCAGCCTAAGGGGTGACCCCACAGATACGCAGTATTTT
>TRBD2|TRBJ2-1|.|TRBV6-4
CASSEPGTSGRAKQFF
TGTGCCAGCAGTGAACCCGGGACTAGCGGGAGGGCGAAGCAGTTCTTC
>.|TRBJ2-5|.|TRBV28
CASSLPGPVQETQYF
TGTGCCAGCAGTCTACCGGGACCCGTCCAAGAGACCCAGTACTTC
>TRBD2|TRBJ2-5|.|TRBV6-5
CASRGLAGEETQYF
TGTGCCAGCAGGGGACTAGCGGGAGAAGAGACCCAGTACTTC
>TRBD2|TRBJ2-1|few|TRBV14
CASSLNRGVIEGEQFF
TGTGCCAGCAGTCTAAACCGGGGGGTAATAGAGGGTGAGCAGTTCTTC
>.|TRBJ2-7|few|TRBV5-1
CASSVGTEAEQYF
TGCGCCAGCAGCGTCGGGACTGAGGCCGAGCAGTACTTC
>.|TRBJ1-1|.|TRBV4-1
CASSQPYTEAFF
TGCGCCAGCAGCCAACCTTACACTGAAGCTTTCTTT
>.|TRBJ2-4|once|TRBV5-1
CASSLTRTSNIQYF
TGCGCCAGCAGCTTAACTCGGACCTCAAACATTCAGTACTTC
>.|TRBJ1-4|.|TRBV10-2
CASRRTATNEKLFF
TGCGCCAGCAGGAGGACAGCAACTAATGAAAAACTGTTTTTT
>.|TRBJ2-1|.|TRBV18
CASSPKRAGKGNEQFF
TGTGCCAGCTCACCGAAACGGGCCGGGAAAGGGAATGAGCAGTTCTTC
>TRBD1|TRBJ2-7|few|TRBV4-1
CASSRDRGSYEQYF
TGCGCCAGCAGCCGGGACAGGGGAAGCTACGAGCAGTACTTC
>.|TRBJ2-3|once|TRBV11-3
CASSLIVDTQYF
TGTGCCAGCAGCTTAATTGTAGATACGCAGTATTTT
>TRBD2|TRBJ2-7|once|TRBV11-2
CASTHTSGTYEQYF
TGTGCCAGCACCCATACTAGCGGGACCTACGAGCAGTACTTC
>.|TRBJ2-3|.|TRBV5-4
CASRGSSHTDTQYF
TGTGCCAGCAGGGGGAGTTCACACACAGATACGCAGTATTTT
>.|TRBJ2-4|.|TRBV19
CASSHVVAGRNIQYF
TGTGCCAGTAGCCACGTAGTGGCAGGTCGGAACATTCAGTACTTC
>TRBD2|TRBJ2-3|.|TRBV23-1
CASSQPGRDYLGNTQYF
TGCGCCAGCAGTCAGCCCGGCCGGGACTACCTAGGGAATACGCAGTATTTT
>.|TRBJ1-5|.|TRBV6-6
CASSFRDTFQPQHF
TGTGCCAGCAGTTTCCGGGACACATTTCAGCCCCAGCATTTT
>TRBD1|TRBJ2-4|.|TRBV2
CASSTGQGIIQYF
TGTGCCAGCAGTACGGGACAGGGAATCATTCAGTACTTC
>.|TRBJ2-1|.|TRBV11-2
CASSLDSAVEQFF
TGTGCCAGCAGCTTAGATTCGGCTGTTGAGCAGTTCTTC
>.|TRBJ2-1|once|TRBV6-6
CASSYTGRGGDEQFF
TGTGCCAGCAGTTACACGGGGAGAGGTGGTGATGAGCAGTTCTTC
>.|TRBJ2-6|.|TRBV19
CASRKLQDSGANVLTF
TGTGCCAGTAGAAAACTACAGGACTCTGGGGCCAACGTCCTGACTTTC
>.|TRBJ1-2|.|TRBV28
CASSLPPTRGYTF
TGTGCCAGCAGTTTACCCCCGACGCGGGGCTACACCTTC
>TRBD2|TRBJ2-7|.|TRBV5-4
CASSFGIAGSEQYF
TGTGCCAGCAGCTTTGGAATAGCGGGCTCCGAGCAGTACTTC
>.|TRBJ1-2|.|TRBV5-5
CASSPTILYRYTF
TGTGCCAGCAGCCCCACAATTTTGTATCGCTACACCTTC
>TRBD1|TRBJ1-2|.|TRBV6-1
CASTLGQEYGYTF
TGTGCCAGCACCTTGGGACAGGAATATGGCTACACCTTC
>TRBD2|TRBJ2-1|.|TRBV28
CASSGASGRDYNEQFF
TGTGCCAGCAGTGGGGCCAGCGGGAGGGACTACAATGAGCAGTTCTTC
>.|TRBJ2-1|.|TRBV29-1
CSDSSVNEQFF
TGCAGCGACTCTAGCGTTAATGAGCAGTTCTTC
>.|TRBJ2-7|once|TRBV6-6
CATGQISDEQYF
TGTGCCACAGGACAGATTTCGGACGAGCAGTACTTC
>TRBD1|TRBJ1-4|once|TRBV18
CASSPFETGVTTNEKLFF
TGTGCCAGCTCACCATTCGAGACAGGGGTTACAACTAATGAAAAACTGTTTTTT
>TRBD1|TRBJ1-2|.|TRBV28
CASVPRGQGYGYTF
TGTGCCAGCGTCCCCCGTGGACAGGGCTATGGCTACACCTTC
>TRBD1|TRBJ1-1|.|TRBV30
CAWRGQGAGNTEAFF
TGTGCCTGGAGAGGACAGGGGGCAGGGAACACTGAAGCTTTCTTT
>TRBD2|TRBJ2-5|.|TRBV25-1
CASSERGAGGETQYF
TGTGCCAGCAGTGAAAGAGGAGCGGGAGGGGAGACCCAGTACTTC
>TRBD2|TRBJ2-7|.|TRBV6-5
CASSLAGRSYEQYF
TGTGCCAGCAGCTTAGCGGGTAGGTCCTACGAGCAGTACTTC
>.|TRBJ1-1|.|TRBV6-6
CASMGSAEAFF
TGTGCCAGCATGGGGAGCGCTGAAGCTTTCTTT